This entry lists 5 T cell receptor beta chains sequenced from one sample in a study of beta chain features in type 1 diabetes. Whole-study findings and limits: There was a moderate but significant shortening of TCRB CDR3s in all four CD4+ subsets of Type 1 diabetes patients.

TCRB transcripts that were expressed got sequenced, as all of the isolated RNA had been reverse transcribed. Profiling relied on immunoSEQ multiplex PCR, and the TCRdb table lists in-frame clones only, not all of them. The repertoire holds about 370,000 clones, with over 8.5% as singletons. What these receptors recognize is not known. Sequenced: central memory CD4+ T cells from blood. These receptors were collected from a young man with type 1 diabetes.

This clone appeared a few times. Here the CDR3 reads CASNQGTGEQYF. The DNA of the CDR3 is TGCGCCAGCAACCAGGGTACCGGGGAGCAGTACTTC. V usage is TRBV5-1 and J usage is TRBJ2-7, with D maybe TRBD1 (5 bases). The germline V gene has CDR1 SGHRS and CDR2 YFSETQ. Trimming removed 6 bases from V and 7 bases from J, with 14 bases in between. The length of the CDR3 is 12 residues.

The chain joins TRBV15 to TRBJ2-3, with TRBD2 matching over 10 bases. Germline loops: CDR1 LNHNV, CDR2 YYDKDF (reference sequence). The CDR3 length is 18 residues. V was clipped by 8 bases and J by 4 bases; unmatched bases: 18. The CDR3 protein is CATSEGWGSGRSADTQYF. In DNA, the CDR3 is TGTGCCACCTCTGAGGGGTGGGGTAGCGGGAGGTCGGCAGATACGCAGTATTTT.

The rearrangement links TRBV6-5 to TRBJ2-3; D not resolved. V was cut by 6 bases and J by 5 bases, with 12 bases left in between. Germline values: CDR1 MNHEY, CDR2 SVGAGI. The CDR3 extends over 13 amino acids. CDR3 residues: CASRNGPLDTQYF. In DNA, the CDR3 is TGTGCCAGCAGAAACGGACCATTAGATACGCAGTATTTT.

In this sample, this clone turned up many times. This chain uses TRBV14 with TRBJ2-5; a weak D match, TRBD1 (6 bases). V lost 2 bases to trimming and J lost 4 bases, with 11 bases between them. The germline gives CDR1 SGHDN, CDR2 FVKESK. This CDR3 has 14 residues. CDR3 sequence (DNA): TGTGCCAGCAGCCAATTACAGGGATCAGAGACCCAGTACTTC. Translating gives CASSQLQGSETQYF.

The V call is TRBV6-6, the J call TRBJ2-5; TRBD1 matches 7 bases. This CDR3 has 13 amino acids. The ends lost 4 bases at V and 1 base at J; junction bases unmatched: 0. CDR1 and CDR2 (germline): MNHNY, SVGAGI (reference sequence). The CDR3, as DNA: TGTGCCAGCAGTTGGACAGGCCAAGAGACCCAGTACTTC. Residues: CASSWTGQETQYF.